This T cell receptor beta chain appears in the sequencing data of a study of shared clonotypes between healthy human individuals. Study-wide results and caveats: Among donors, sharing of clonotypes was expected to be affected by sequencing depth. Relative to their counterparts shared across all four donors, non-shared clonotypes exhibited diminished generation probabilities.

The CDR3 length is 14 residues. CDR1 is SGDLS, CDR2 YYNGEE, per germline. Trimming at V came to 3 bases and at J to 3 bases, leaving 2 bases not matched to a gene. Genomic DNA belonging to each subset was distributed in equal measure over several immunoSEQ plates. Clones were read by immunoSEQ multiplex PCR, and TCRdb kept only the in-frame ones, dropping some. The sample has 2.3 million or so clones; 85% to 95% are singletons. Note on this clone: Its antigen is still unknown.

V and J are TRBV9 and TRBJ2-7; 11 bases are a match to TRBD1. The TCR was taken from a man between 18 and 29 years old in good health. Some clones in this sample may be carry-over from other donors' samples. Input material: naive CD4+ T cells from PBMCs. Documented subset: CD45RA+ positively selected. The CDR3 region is CASSAGQGVYEQYF. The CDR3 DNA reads TGTGCCAGCAGCGCGGGACAGGGGGTCTACGAGCAGTACTTC.